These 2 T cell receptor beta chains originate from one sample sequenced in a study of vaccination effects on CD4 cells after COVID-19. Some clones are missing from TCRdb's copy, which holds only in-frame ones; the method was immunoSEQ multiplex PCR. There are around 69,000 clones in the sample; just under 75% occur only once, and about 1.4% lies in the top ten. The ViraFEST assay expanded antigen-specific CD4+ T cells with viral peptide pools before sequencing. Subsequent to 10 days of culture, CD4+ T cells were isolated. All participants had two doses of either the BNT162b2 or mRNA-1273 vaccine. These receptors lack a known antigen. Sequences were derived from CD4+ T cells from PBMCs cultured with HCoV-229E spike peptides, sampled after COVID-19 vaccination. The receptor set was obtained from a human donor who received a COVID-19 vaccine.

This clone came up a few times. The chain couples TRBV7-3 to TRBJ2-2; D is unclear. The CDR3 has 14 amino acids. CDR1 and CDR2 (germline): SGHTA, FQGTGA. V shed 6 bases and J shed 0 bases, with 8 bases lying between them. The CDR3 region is CASRPTANTGELFF. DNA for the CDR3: TGTGCCAGCAGGCCCACAGCGAACACCGGGGAGCTGTTTTTT.

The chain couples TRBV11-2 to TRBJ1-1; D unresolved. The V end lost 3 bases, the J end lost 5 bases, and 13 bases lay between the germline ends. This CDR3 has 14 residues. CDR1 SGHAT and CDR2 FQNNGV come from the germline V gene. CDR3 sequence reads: CASSFEQMGTEAFF. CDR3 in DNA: TGTGCCAGCAGCTTTGAACAGATGGGGACTGAAGCTTTCTTT.